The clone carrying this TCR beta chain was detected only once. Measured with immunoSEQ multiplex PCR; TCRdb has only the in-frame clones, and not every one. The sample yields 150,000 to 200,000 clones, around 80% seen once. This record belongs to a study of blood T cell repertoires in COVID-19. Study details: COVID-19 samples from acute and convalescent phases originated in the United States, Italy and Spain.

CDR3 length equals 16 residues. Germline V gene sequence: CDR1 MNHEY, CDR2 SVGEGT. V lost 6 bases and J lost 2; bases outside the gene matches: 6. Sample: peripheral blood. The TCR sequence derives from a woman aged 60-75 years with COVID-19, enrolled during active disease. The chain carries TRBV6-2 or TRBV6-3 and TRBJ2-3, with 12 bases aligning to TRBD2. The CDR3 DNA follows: TGTGCCAGCAGCGGGACTAGCGGGCCCTACACAGATACGCAGTATTTT. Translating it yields CASSGTSGPYTDTQYF.